The text below deals with one TCR beta chain. Its antigen is unknown. Researchers ran the PCR with 60 Vbeta and 13 Jbeta primers. Data came from immunoSEQ multiplex PCR; TCRdb stores just in-frame clones and leaves some out. The sample holds 200,000 to 250,000 clones, approximately 87% seen once. The sample belongs to a study of cytomegalovirus exposure and HLA in healthy donors. Points from the study as a whole: Generally TCR sequences proved uncommon, though certain public TCRs appeared in numerous donors.

The V gene lost 0 bases and the J gene lost 1 base, with 8 bases spanning the gap. This CDR3 comprises 14 residues. Germline values: CDR1 SGHTS, CDR2 YDEGEE. The receptor was derived from a human donor in good health. Source material: PBMCs. This chain connects TRBV5-8 to TRBJ2-7, with unresolved D. The CDR3 nucleotides read TGTGCCAGCAGCTTGGCCCAGGAATCCTACGAGCAGTACTTC. This codes for CASSLAQESYEQYF.